This TCR beta chain was identified in a study of blood T cells in healthy people across ages. This clonotype turned up a few times. Trimming removed 6 bases from V and 5 bases from J, with 17 bases in between. This CDR3 has 13 residues. CDR1 is DFQATT and CDR2 is SNEGSKA in the germline V gene (reference sequence). Using a J-beta primer mix together with a sample-barcoded 5' primer, a second PCR was run for about 6 to 11 cycles. From the 5' RACE reads, TCRdb called clonotypes with MiXCR, one entry per CDR3 protein. The sample lists over a million distinct CDR3 sequences, approximately 42% occurring once.

The sequence was collected from a woman under 30 in good health. The sample comprised blood. The chain recombines TRBV20-1 with TRBJ2-7, with D hard to call. CDR3 region: CSATRGPPNEQYF. The DNA for the CDR3 is TGCAGTGCCACCCGCGGACCCCCCAACGAGCAGTACTTC.